The clone carrying this TCR beta chain was seen a few times. This sample was included in a study of cytotoxic CD8 clonotypes in ibrutinib-treated CLL. Study information: The group held 11 relapsed/refractory and around 15 treatment-naive patients, with roughly 17 IGHV unmutated.

Method: immunoSEQ multiplex PCR; TCRdb's copy keeps in-frame clones and lacks some. The sample lists about 30,000 clones, about 62% seen once, with 14% in the top ten. Germline loops: CDR1 MNHEY, CDR2 SMNVEV (reference sequence). The V end lost 5 bases, the J end lost 0 bases, and 7 bases lay between the germline ends. The CDR3 is 13 residues long. The material sequenced was PBMCs, taken before ibrutinib treatment. V is TRBV27 and J is TRBJ1-1; no clear D gene. The receptor comes from a human donor with chronic lymphocytic leukemia. DNA for the CDR3: TGTGCCAGCAGTCGTACCATGAACACTGAAGCTTTCTTT. It translates to CASSRTMNTEAFF.